The 9 T cell receptor beta chains below come from one sample, sequenced in a study of Ad26.COV2.S vaccination and SARS-CoV-2 variants. TCRdb keeps only in-frame clones here, not all; method: immunoSEQ multiplex PCR. This repertoire shows roughly 420,000 clones, about 91% found once; its top ten account for about 2.7%. As for treatment: roughly 20 received Ad26.COV2.S at low or high dose, single or two shots; several received placebo; per-sample allocation not given. Day 63 after the first vaccine or placebo injection was the time point for sampling. The sample was peripheral blood, taken in a trial of Ad26.COV2.S vaccine versus placebo. These TCRs come from a person aged 18 to 65 who received the Ad26.COV2.S COVID-19 vaccine or a placebo.

This clone was picked up many times. The chain links TRBV19 to TRBJ1-2, with D hard to call. This CDR3 is built from 13 residues. V was shortened by 7 bases and J by 3 bases, with 12 bases between the two germline ends. Germline lookup yields CDR1 LNHDA and CDR2 SQIVND (reference sequence). The CDR3 region has the DNA TGTGCCAGTACCAGAGCGGCGGACTATGGCTACACCTTC. Amino acids: CASTRAADYGYTF.

The V and J genes are TRBV27 and TRBJ1-4, with 7 bases lining up with TRBD1. From germline, CDR1 is MNHEY and CDR2 SMNVEV (reference sequence). The CDR3 contains 15 residues. J gave up 8 bases and V 2 bases, and 8 bases lay outside the gene matches. CDR3 amino acids: CASSLMATGWEKLFF. The DNA of the CDR3 is TGTGCCAGCAGTTTAATGGCGACAGGGTGGGAAAAACTGTTTTTT.

V usage is TRBV7-6 and J usage is TRBJ2-3, with D tentatively TRBD2 (5 bases). This CDR3 is 16 amino acids long. Germline CDR1 SGHVS, CDR2 FNYEAQ. Trimming took 5 bases from V and 5 from J, leaving 20 bases between them. As DNA, the CDR3 is TGTGCCAGCAGCCACAGCTTAGCGCGCTTTGGAGATACGCAGTATTTT. It codes for CASSHSLARFGDTQYF.

The count of this clone is one. This chain joins TRBV4-2 and TRBJ1-5; 7 nucleotides match TRBD1. This CDR3 has 16 amino acids. Per the germline V gene, CDR1 is LGHNA and CDR2 is YNFKEQ. V trimming: 6 bases; J trimming: 2 bases; junction bases outside the gene matches: 10. The DNA for the CDR3 is TGTGCCAGCAGGCACTCAGGGGGGTATGGCAATCAGCCCCAGCATTTT. Its protein is CASRHSGGYGNQPQHF.

With regard to this clone: The junction differs from germline at one of its ends, possibly a read error. The genes are TRBV4-3 and TRBJ2-1, with D possibly matching TRBD2 (6 bases). The CDR3 is made up of 14 amino acids. Germline loops: CDR1 LGHNA, CDR2 YSLEER. The DNA for the CDR3 is TGCGCCAGCAGCCAATGGGACTCCAACAATGAGCAGTTCTTC. Amino acid sequence: CASSQWDSNNEQFF.

V and J are TRBV9 and TRBJ2-3, with a weak D call TRBD2 (6 bases). The V gene lost 1 base and the J gene lost 3 bases, with 15 bases spanning the gap. The germline gives CDR1 SGDLS, CDR2 YYNGEE. The CDR3 is 16 amino acids. CDR3 sequence reads: CASSVRPLAGTDTQYF. CDR3 in DNA: TGTGCCAGCAGCGTACGGCCCCTCGCGGGAACAGATACGCAGTATTTT.

The chain employs TRBV24-1 and TRBJ2-3; D remains ambiguous. Trimming pared 0 bases from V and 4 bases from J, leaving 7 bases between. This CDR3 contains 14 residues. From germline, CDR1 is KGHDR and CDR2 SFDVKD. The CDR3 sequence: CATSDLQIADTQYF. The CDR3 DNA is TGTGCCACCAGTGATTTGCAGATTGCAGATACGCAGTATTTT.

The gene calls are TRBV14 and TRBJ1-6; TRBD1 might be the D (5 bases). The CDR3 sequence is 17 residues long. V lost 1 base, J lost 10 bases, and 20 bases lay in between. Germline-derived CDR1 and CDR2 are SGHDN and FVKESK. CDR3 loop: CASSQGRPQGYLSPLHF. CDR3 nucleotides: TGTGCCAGCAGCCAAGGTCGTCCCCAGGGTTATCTCTCACCCCTCCACTTT.

The chain recombines TRBV20-1 with TRBJ1-2; D call uncertain. V lost 3 bases, J lost 0 bases, and 11 bases lay in between. There are 14 residues in the CDR3. CDR1 and CDR2 from the germline V gene are DFQATT and SNEGSKA (reference sequence). For the CDR3, the DNA is TGCAGTGCTAGTCCCGGAGTTACTAACTATGGCTACACCTTC. Translating it yields CSASPGVTNYGYTF.